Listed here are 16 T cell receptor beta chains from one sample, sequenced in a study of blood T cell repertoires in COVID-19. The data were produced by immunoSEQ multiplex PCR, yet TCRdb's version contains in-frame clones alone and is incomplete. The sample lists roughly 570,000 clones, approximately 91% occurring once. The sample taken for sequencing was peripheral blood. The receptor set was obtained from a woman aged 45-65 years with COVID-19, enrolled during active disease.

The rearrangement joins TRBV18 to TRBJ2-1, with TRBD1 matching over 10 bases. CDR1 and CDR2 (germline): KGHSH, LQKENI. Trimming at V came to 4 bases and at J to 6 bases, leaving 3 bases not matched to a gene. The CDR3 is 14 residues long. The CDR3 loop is CASSLGQGVNEQFF. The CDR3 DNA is TGTGCCAGCTCACTTGGACAGGGGGTCAATGAGCAGTTCTTC. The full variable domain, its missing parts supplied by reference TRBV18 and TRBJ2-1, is NAGVMQNPRHLVRRRGQEARLRCSPMKGHSHVYWYRQLPEEGLKFMVYLQKENIIDESGMPKERFSAEFPKEGPSILRIQQVVRGDSAAYFCASSLGQGVNEQFFGPGTRLTVL.

The CDR3 coding sequence is TGTGCCAGCAGTTACCCCACGGGAGCCTTCTATGGCTACACCTTC. It is translated as CASSYPTGAFYGYTF. V and J are TRBV6-6 and TRBJ1-2, with unresolved D. CDR1 MNHNY and CDR2 SVGAGI come from the germline V gene (reference sequence). V lost 2 bases, J lost 4 bases, and 14 bases lay in between. This CDR3 region has 15 residues.

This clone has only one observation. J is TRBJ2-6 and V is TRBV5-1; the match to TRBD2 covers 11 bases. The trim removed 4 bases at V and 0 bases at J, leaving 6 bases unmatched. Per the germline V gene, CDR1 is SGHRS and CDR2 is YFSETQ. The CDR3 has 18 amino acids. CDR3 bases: TGCGCCAGCAGCCGGACTAGCGGGTTCAGCTCTGGGGCCAACGTCCTGACTTTC. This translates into CASSRTSGFSSGANVLTF.

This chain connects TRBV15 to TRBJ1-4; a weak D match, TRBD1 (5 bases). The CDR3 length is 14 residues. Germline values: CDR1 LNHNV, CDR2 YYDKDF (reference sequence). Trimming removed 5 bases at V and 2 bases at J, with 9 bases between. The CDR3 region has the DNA TGTGCCACCAGCCCCGGGGGGACTAATGAAAAACTGTTTTTT. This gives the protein CATSPGGTNEKLFF.

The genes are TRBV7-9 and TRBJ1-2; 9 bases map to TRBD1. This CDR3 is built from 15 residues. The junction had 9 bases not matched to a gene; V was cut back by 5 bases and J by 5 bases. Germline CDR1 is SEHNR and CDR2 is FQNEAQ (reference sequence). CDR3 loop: CASSTNTGTGYGYTF. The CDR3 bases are TGTGCCAGCAGCACCAACACCGGGACAGGGTATGGCTACACCTTC. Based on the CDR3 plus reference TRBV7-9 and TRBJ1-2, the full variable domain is DTGVSQNPRHKITKRGQNVTFRCDPISEHNRLYWYRQTLGQGPEFLTYFQNEAQLEKSRLLSDRFSAERPKGSFSTLEIQRTEQGDSAMYLCASSTNTGTGYGYTFGSGTRLTVV.

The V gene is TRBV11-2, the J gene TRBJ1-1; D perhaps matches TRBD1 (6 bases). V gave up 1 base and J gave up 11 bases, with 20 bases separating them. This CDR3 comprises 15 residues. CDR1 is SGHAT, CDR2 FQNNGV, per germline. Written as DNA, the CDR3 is TGTGCCAGCAGCTTAGGGACAGCCACTGTGGTTAAGGCTTTCTTT. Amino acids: CASSLGTATVVKAFF.

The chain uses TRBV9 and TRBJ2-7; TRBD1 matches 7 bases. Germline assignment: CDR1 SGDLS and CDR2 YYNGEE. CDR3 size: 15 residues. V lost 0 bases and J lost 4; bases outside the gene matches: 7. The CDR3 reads CASSVAPRQGYEQYF. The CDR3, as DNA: TGTGCCAGCAGCGTAGCCCCCAGACAGGGATACGAGCAGTACTTC.

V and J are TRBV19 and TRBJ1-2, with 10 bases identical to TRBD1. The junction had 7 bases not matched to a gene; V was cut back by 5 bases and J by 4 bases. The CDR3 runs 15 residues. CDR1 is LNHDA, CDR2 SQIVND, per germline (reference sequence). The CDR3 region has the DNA TGTGCCAGTAGTCCCGGGACAGGGGACCGCTATGGCTACACCTTC. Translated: CASSPGTGDRYGYTF.

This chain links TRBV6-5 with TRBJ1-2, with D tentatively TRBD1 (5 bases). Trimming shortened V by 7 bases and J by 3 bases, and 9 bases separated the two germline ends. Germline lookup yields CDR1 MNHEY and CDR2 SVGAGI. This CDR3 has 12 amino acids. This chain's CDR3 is CASKAGYYGYTF. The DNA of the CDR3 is TGTGCCAGCAAGGCAGGGTACTATGGCTACACCTTC.

CDR3 DNA: TGTGCCAGCAGCTCGCGACAGGGCTTTAATTCACCCCTCCACTTT. Its protein is CASSSRQGFNSPLHF. The chain has TRBV11-2 and TRBJ1-6, with 7 bases identical to TRBD1. V shed 4 bases, J shed 6 bases, and the junction held 6 bases outside the gene matches. In germline, CDR1 is SGHAT, CDR2 FQNNGV. This CDR3 is built from 15 residues.

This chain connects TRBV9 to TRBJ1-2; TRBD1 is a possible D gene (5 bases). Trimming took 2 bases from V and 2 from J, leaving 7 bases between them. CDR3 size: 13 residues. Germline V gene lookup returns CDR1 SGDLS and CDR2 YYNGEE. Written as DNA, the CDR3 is TGTGCCAGCAGCGTCAGGGTAAACTATGGCTACACCTTC. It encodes CASSVRVNYGYTF.

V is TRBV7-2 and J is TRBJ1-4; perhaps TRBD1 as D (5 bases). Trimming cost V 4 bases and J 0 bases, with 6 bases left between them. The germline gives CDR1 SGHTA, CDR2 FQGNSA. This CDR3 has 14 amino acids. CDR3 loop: CASSSRATNEKLFF. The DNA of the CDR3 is TGTGCCAGCAGCTCCAGGGCAACTAATGAAAAACTGTTTTTT.

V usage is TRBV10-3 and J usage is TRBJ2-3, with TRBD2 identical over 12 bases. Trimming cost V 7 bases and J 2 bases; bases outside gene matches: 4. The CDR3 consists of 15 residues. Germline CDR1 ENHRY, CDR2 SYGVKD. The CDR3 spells CAIKTSGGLTDTQYF. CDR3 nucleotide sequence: TGTGCCATCAAGACTAGCGGGGGCCTCACAGATACGCAGTATTTT.

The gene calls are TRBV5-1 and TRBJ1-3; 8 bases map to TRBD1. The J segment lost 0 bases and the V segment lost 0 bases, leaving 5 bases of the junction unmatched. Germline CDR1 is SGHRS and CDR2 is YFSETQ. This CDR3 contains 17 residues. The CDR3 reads CASSLAQGAGSGNTIYF. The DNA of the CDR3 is TGCGCCAGCAGCTTGGCCCAGGGGGCTGGCTCTGGAAACACCATATATTTT.

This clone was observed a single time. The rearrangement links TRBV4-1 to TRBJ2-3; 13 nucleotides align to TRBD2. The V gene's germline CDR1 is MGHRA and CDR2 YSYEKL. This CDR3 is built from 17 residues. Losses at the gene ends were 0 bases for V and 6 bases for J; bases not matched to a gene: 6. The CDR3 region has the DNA TGCGCCAGCAGCCAAGAAAGGGGGACTAGCGGGGAGGATACGCAGTATTTT. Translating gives CASSQERGTSGEDTQYF.

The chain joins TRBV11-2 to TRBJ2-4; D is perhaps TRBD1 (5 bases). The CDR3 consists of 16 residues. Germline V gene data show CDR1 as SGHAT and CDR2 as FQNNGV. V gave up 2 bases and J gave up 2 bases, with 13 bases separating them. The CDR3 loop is CASSLYQGSTKNIQYF. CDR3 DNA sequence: TGTGCCAGCAGCTTATATCAGGGCTCGACCAAAAACATTCAGTACTTC.